This is a list of T cell receptor beta chains from one sample in a study of Graves' ophthalmopathy and Graves' hyperthyroidism. TCRdb processed the multiplex PCR reads anew with MiXCR; each CDR3 protein has one entry. The table lists some 250,000 distinct CDR3 sequences, around 42% of them singletons. Sample: peripheral blood. The receptors originated from an adult man with Graves' ophthalmopathy. Both conserved end residues are part of each CDR3. Each record gives: J gene, V gene, CDR3 protein.

>TRBJ2-7|TRBV2
CASSDQDSYEQYF
>TRBJ2-7|TRBV2
CASGLGNSYEQYF
>TRBJ1-2|TRBV5-1
CASREDRGGYTF
>TRBJ1-2|TRBV2
CASSGQGTGYPVNYGYTF
>TRBJ2-5|TRBV13
CASSLGQGYQETQYF
>TRBJ1-1|TRBV19
CASSTWGDPANTEAFF
>TRBJ1-3|TRBV5-1
CASSLEGVAGNTIYF
>TRBJ1-2|TRBV20-1
CSARDFVKGTGKGYGYTF
>TRBJ2-5|TRBV10-3
CAISEGGEETQYF
>TRBJ1-1|TRBV9
CASSVGQITEAFF
>TRBJ2-5|TRBV2
CASSELGIQYF
>TRBJ1-1|TRBV7-9
CASSPQNTEAFF
>TRBJ1-2|TRBV20-1
CSSSNYGYTF
>TRBJ1-1|TRBV4-1
CASSQERVMNTEAFF
>TRBJ1-3|TRBV14
CASSQNLRGNTIYF
>TRBJ1-2|TRBV29-1
CSVERGQASGGYTF
>-|TRBV12-3/TRBV12-4
CASVEAGKQFF
>TRBJ1-3|TRBV7-9
CASSFEASSGNTIYF
>TRBJ1-2|TRBV2
CASRDGRGGYGYTF
>TRBJ1-2|TRBV20-1
CSARDSGQGGYGYTF
>TRBJ1-6|TRBV9
CASSPGSPNSPLHF
>TRBJ2-7|TRBV10-3
CASSLDGTSPYEQYF
>TRBJ2-3|TRBV20-1
CSATLTSKDTQYF
>TRBJ2-5|TRBV10-3
CATAPKGETQYF
>TRBJ2-2|TRBV29-1
CSVEDPISGGTNTGELFF
>TRBJ1-2|TRBV19
CASSIVGVYNYGYTF
>TRBJ2-5|TRBV7-9
CASSPGTAPRQETQYF